This TCR beta chain was observed in a study of OX40 agonist ivuxolimab in advanced cancers. In germline, CDR1 is SGHRS, CDR2 YFSETQ. This CDR3 is built from 14 residues. V gave up 4 bases and J gave up 3 bases, with 13 bases separating them. Method: immunoSEQ multiplex PCR; TCRdb's copy keeps in-frame clones and lacks some. The sample carries tens of thousands of clones, around 88% recorded once. The source is an adult with an advanced solid tumor such as melanoma, head and neck, liver or kidney cancer. The chain has TRBV5-1 and TRBJ1-1, with D maybe TRBD1 (6 bases). Sequencing used CD4+ or CD8+ T cells sorted from blood, obtained in a trial of the OX40 agonist ivuxolimab. CDR3 sequence: CASSLQGDDTEAFF. In DNA, the CDR3 is TGCGCCAGCAGCCTACAGGGAGACGACACTGAAGCTTTCTTT. Using reference TRBV5-1 and TRBJ1-1 for the parts outside the CDR3, the full variable domain is KAGVTQTPRYLIKTRGQQVTLSCSPISGHRSVSWYQQTPGQGLQFLFEYFSETQRNKGNFPGRFSGRQFSNSRSEMNVSTLELGDSALYLCASSLQGDDTEAFFGQGTRLTVV.